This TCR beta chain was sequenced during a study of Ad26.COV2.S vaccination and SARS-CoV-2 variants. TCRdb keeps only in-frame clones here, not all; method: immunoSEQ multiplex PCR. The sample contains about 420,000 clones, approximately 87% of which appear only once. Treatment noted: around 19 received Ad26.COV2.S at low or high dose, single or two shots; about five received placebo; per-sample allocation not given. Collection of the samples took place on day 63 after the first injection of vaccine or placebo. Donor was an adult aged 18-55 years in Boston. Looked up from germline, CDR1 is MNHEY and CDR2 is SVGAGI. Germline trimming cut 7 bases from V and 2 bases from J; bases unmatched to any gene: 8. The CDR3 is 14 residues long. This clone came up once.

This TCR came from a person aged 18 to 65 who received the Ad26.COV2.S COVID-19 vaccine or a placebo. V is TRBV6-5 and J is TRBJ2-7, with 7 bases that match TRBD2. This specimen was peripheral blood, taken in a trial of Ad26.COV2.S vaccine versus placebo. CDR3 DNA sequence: TGTGCCAGCACCTCGGGACTAAGAACCTACGAGCAGTACTTC. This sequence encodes CASTSGLRTYEQYF.